The next 25 T cell receptor beta chains were all read from a single sample in a study of T cells expressing NK-cell markers. TCRdb re-called the 5' RACE reads; every CDR3 protein appears as one record, without DNA. The table lists about 260,000 distinct CDR3 sequences. The sequencing input was blood T cells: a sorted CD56 or NKG2C T cell subset, CD4+ or CD8+ T cells, or bulk PBMC T cells (not recorded which). The receptor source for this set is a woman between 18 and 69 years old in good health.

This chain joins TRBV20-1 and TRBJ2-7. The length of the CDR3 is 14 residues. Germline loops: CDR1 DFQATT, CDR2 SNEGSKA (reference sequence). CDR3 in amino acids: CSARGRSHSYEQYF.

J is TRBJ2-1 and V is TRBV27; TCRdb proposes TRBD2, but this gene call is untestable without DNA. The germline gives CDR1 MNHEY, CDR2 SMNVEV (reference sequence). There are 14 residues in the CDR3. CDR3 sequence: CASKAGGYYNEQFF.

The gene calls are TRBV28 and TRBJ1-3. The CDR3 runs to 14 residues. The V gene's germline CDR1 is MDHEN and CDR2 SYDVKM. CDR3 loop: CASSLTVSGNTIYF.

The chain uses TRBV12-3 or TRBV12-4 and TRBJ2-5; TCRdb's D call, TRBD1, is unchecked because there is no DNA. The CDR3 has 18 residues. This chain's CDR3 is CASSLVSLGQRRGETQYF.

V and J are TRBV11-1 and TRBJ2-1; the D call from TCRdb, TRBD1, cannot be confirmed without DNA. CDR1 is SGHAT and CDR2 is FQDESV in the germline V gene (reference sequence). The CDR3 has 19 residues. Here the CDR3 reads CASSSPGTGGLESYNEQFF.

This CDR3 reads CASSLPPRTGSRMNTEAFF. The chain couples TRBV7-8 to TRBJ1-1; no DNA is available, so the TRBD1 call from TCRdb remains unchecked. This CDR3 is 19 amino acids long. Per germline, CDR1 SGHVS and CDR2 FQNEAQ.

The chain employs TRBV6-1 and TRBJ2-1; the TCRdb D gene call, TRBD1, has no DNA to confirm it. Germline V CDR1 and CDR2: MNHNS, SASEGT. CDR3 length equals 15 residues. The CDR3: CASSQLLRGHNEQFF.

This chain connects TRBV27 to TRBJ2-2. The CDR3 has 14 amino acids. The germline CDR1 and CDR2 sequences are MNHEY and SMNVEV (reference sequence). This CDR3 reads CASRSATFSGELFF.

The rearrangement uses TRBV6-1 and TRBJ1-3; TCRdb selects TRBD1, and the lack of DNA leaves this call unchecked. The CDR3 is 11 amino acids. Germline values: CDR1 MNHNS, CDR2 SASEGT. CDR3 loop: CAIRQGNTIYF.

The chain is built from TRBV6-2 or TRBV6-3 and TRBJ2-2. Germline values: CDR1 MNHEY, CDR2 SVGEGT. The CDR3 has 14 amino acids. The CDR3 sequence is CASSPHLGTGELFF.

This chain connects TRBV19 to TRBJ2-7. The CDR3 is 15 residues long. The germline CDR1 and CDR2 sequences are LNHDA and SQIVND (reference sequence). The CDR3 region is CASSIVEGNSYEQYF.

V gene TRBV6-5 combines with J gene TRBJ2-1. CDR3 length: 15 residues. Germline CDR1 reads MNHEY; CDR2 reads SVGAGI. The CDR3 is CASSYSDSSYNEQFF.

This chain links TRBV12-3 or TRBV12-4 with TRBJ1-6; TCRdb reports TRBD1, a call that lacks DNA to check it against. The CDR3 extends over 18 amino acids. CDR3 loop: CASSDPGQRIIKFMALHF.

V and J are TRBV6-4 and TRBJ2-2; TCRdb designates TRBD2, a call that cannot be tested without DNA. CDR1 and CDR2 (germline): MRHNA, SNTAGT. The CDR3 length is 14 residues. The CDR3 loop is CASSPGGSTGELFF.

The chain uses TRBV28 and TRBJ2-4; TCRdb selects TRBD1, and the lack of DNA leaves this call unchecked. The CDR3 contains 17 residues. Germline-derived CDR1 and CDR2 are MDHEN and SYDVKM. This chain's CDR3 is CASSPPGGLLAKNIQYF.

The chain employs TRBV5-5 and TRBJ2-2; checking the TCRdb D call of TRBD1 is not possible without DNA. The CDR3 runs 17 residues. Looked up from germline, CDR1 is SGHKS and CDR2 is YYEKEE (reference sequence). CDR3 amino acids: CASRADPRDRLSGELFF.

The CDR3 loop is CSAGYLNEKLFF. The chain employs TRBV20-1 and TRBJ1-4. Germline V gene data show CDR1 as DFQATT and CDR2 as SNEGSKA (reference sequence). The CDR3 loop spans 12 amino acids.

The rearrangement links TRBV12-3 or TRBV12-4 to TRBJ2-5; the D call from TCRdb, TRBD1, cannot be confirmed without DNA. The CDR3 consists of 14 residues. This CDR3 reads CASSLSREGETQYF.

The chain combines TRBV12-3 or TRBV12-4 with TRBJ2-6. The CDR3 is 15 residues long. Here the CDR3 reads CASSLAGAGANVLTF.

This chain connects TRBV7-9 to TRBJ1-5; the TCRdb call, TRBD1, lacks DNA for checking. The CDR3 consists of 16 residues. CDR1 is SEHNR, CDR2 FQNEAQ, per germline (reference sequence). The chain's CDR3 is CASSSPTGTGNQPQHF. The whole variable domain, filled in from reference TRBV7-9 and TRBJ1-5, reads DTGVSQNPRHKITKRGQNVTFRCDPISEHNRLYWYRQTLGQGPEFLTYFQNEAQLEKSRLLSDRFSAERPKGSFSTLEIQRTEQGDSAMYLCASSSPTGTGNQPQHFGDGTRLSIL.

This chain's CDR3 is CASSDPGQGSYEQYF. This chain joins TRBV25-1 and TRBJ2-7; TCRdb outputs TRBD1, but without DNA this stays unchecked. The CDR3 consists of 15 residues. In germline, CDR1 is MGHDK, CDR2 SYGVNS.

The V and J genes are TRBV20-1 and TRBJ1-5; TCRdb names TRBD1, which stays unverified in the absence of DNA. This CDR3 contains 14 residues. Germline V CDR1 and CDR2: DFQATT, SNEGSKA (reference sequence). This chain's CDR3 is CSARDPGSAQPQHF.

V is TRBV20-1 and J is TRBJ2-7. The CDR3 loop spans 15 amino acids. Germline V gives CDR1 DFQATT, CDR2 SNEGSKA (reference sequence). CDR3 sequence reads: CSAREGRTGWYEQYF.

V usage is TRBV4-3 and J usage is TRBJ2-3; with no DNA, the TCRdb D assignment of TRBD2 cannot be verified. This CDR3 region has 17 residues. Germline V CDR1 and CDR2: LGHNA, YSLEER. CDR3 region: CASSQDVAGGHGDTQYF.

The V and J genes are TRBV6-5 and TRBJ1-2; TCRdb lists TRBD1, though no DNA is available to test this call. Germline V gene lookup returns CDR1 MNHEY and CDR2 SVGAGI. The CDR3 extends over 14 amino acids. CDR3 sequence reads: CASSYRDRGLGYTF.